The 4 T cell receptor beta chains below all came from one sample that was sequenced in a study of radiation and T cells in renal cell carcinoma. The repertoire was sequenced with immunoSEQ multiplex PCR; TCRdb's copy has only in-frame clones and lacks some. This table holds around 9,300 clones, roughly 60% found once. Sample treatment: 15 Gy SBRT to primary tumor, nephrectomy 4 weeks later. The sequenced sample was tumor tissue, obtained from a patient whose treatment included radiotherapy and nephrectomy. The receptor set was obtained from a woman aged 50 to 60 with renal cell carcinoma.

This chain links TRBV11-2 with TRBJ2-7; the D is unclear. Germline values: CDR1 SGHAT, CDR2 FQNNGV. This CDR3 is built from 11 residues. V gave up 5 bases and J gave up 6 bases, with 8 bases separating them. In DNA, the CDR3 is TGTGCCAGCAGCCACTCAGCCGAGCAGTACTTC. Encoded protein: CASSHSAEQYF.

The CDR3 sequence is CASSIGRAYQETQYF. The CDR3 region has the DNA TGTGCCAGTAGTATAGGCAGGGCGTACCAAGAGACCCAGTACTTC. The rearrangement joins TRBV19 to TRBJ2-5; a possible D gene is TRBD1 (5 bases). V was clipped by 1 base and J by 0 bases, with 9 bases between them. This CDR3 is 15 amino acids long. Germline values: CDR1 LNHDA, CDR2 SQIVND (reference sequence).

This clone is judged medium-sized. The rearrangement links TRBV4-3 to TRBJ2-1, with a possible D match to TRBD2 (6 bases). Germline CDR1 LGHNA, CDR2 YSLEER. V was pared by 0 bases and J by 5 bases, with 11 bases between. The CDR3 runs to 15 residues. This CDR3 reads CASSQDRAGNNEQFF. DNA of the CDR3: TGCGCCAGCAGCCAAGATCGGGCGGGGAACAATGAGCAGTTCTTC.

This clone was observed once. The genes are TRBV27 and TRBJ2-5, with 10 bases aligning to TRBD1. The J call may be incorrect, as the DNA end agrees better with TRBJ2-7. The CDR3 has 15 amino acids. Looked up from germline, CDR1 is MNHEY and CDR2 is SMNVEV (reference sequence). The CDR3 is CASSYSGTGENEQYF. The CDR3 region has the DNA TGTGCCAGCAGCTACTCCGGGACAGGGGAGAACGAGCAGTACTTC.